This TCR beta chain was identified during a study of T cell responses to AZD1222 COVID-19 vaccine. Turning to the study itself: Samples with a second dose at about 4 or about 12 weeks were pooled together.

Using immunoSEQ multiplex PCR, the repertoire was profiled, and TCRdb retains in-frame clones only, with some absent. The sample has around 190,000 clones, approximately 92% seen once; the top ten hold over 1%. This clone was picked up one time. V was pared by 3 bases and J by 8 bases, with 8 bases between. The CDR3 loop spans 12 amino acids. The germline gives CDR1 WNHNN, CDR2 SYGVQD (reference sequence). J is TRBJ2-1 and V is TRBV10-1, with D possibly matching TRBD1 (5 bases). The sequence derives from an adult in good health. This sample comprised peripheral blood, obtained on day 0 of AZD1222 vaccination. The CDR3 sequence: CASSDRGDEQFF. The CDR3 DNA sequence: TGCGCCAGCAGTGATAGGGGCGATGAGCAGTTCTTC.